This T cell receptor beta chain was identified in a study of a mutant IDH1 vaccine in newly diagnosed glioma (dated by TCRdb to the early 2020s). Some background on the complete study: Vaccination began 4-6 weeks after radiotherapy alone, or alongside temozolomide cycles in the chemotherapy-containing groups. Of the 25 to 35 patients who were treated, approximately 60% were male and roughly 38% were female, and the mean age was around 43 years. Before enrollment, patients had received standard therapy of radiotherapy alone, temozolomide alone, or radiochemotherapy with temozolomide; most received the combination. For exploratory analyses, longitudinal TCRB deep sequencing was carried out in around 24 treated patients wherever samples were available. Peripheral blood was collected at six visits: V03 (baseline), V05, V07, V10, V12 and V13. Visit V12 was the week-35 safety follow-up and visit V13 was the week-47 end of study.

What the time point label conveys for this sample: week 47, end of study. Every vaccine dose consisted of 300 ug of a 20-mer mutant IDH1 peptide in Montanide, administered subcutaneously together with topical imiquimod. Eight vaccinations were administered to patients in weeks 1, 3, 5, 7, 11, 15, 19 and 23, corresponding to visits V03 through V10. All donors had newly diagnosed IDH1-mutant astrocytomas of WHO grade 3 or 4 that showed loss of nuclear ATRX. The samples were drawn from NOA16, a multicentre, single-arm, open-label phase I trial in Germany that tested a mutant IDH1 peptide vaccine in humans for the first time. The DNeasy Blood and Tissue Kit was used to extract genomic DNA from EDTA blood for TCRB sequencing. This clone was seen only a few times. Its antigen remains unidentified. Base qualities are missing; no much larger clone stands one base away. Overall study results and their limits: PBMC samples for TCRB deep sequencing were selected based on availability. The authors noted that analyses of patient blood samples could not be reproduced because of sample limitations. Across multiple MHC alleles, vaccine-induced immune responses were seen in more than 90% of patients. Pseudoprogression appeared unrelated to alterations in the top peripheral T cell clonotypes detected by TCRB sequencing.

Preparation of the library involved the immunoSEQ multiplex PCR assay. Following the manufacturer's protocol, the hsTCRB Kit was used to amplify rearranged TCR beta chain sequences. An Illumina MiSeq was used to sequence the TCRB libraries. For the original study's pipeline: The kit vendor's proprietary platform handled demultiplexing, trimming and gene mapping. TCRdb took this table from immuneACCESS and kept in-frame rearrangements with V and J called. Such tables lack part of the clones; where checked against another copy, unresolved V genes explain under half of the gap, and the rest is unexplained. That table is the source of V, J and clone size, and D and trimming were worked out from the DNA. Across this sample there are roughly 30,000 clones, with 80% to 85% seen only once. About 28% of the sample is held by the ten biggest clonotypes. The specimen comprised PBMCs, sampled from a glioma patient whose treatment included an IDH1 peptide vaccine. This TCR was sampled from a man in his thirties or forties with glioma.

CDR3 region: CASSMRGKGDEQFF. The bases are TGTGCCAGTAGTATGAGGGGCAAGGGGGATGAGCAGTTCTTC. The chain is assembled from TRBV19 and TRBJ2-1; the D segment could be TRBD1, given 6 matching bases. Its CDR3 holds 14 amino acids, cysteine through phenylalanine. Left in the record is the CDR3 DNA by itself, 42 bases read in frame from the first base. V drops 3 bases and J drops 8 bases, leaving 14 bases in between. Looking up the germline V gene (reference sequence) yields CDR1 LNHDA and CDR2 SQIVND.